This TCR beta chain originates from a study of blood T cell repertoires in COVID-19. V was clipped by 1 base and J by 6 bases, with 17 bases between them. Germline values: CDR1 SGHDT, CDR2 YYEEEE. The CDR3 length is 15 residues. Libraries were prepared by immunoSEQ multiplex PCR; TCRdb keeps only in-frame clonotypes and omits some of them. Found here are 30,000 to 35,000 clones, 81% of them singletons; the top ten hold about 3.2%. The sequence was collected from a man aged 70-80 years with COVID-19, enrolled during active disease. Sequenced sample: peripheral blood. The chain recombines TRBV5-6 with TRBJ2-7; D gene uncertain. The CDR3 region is CASSLRDITMGEQYF. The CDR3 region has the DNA TGTGCCAGCAGCTTGAGAGATATTACTATGGGCGAGCAGTACTTC.